This T cell receptor (beta chain) comes out of a study of cytomegalovirus exposure and HLA in healthy donors. General study results and limits: Reports described diagnosis of cytomegalovirus status by the classifier as highly specific and sensitive. Presence/absence analyses took donor sequencing depth as roughly uniform.

Primers included in the PCR were 60 Vbeta and 13 Jbeta primers. Authors' data handling: Around 11 million shared chains were among approximately 80 million unique TCR beta chains counted in a later analysis. The data were produced by immunoSEQ multiplex PCR, yet TCRdb's version contains in-frame clones alone and is incomplete. V and J calls and clone size are copied from that table; D and trimming were computed from the DNA. The sample contains roughly 99,000 clones, around 74% of which appear only once. CDR1 is SNHLY and CDR2 is FYNNEI in the germline V gene. With 4 bases clipped from V and 4 bases from J, the junction kept 4 bases outside the gene matches. The CDR3 sequence is 15 residues long. Comments on this clone: What it binds is not known.

This TCR was recovered from a woman between 40 and 50 years old in good health and CMV-seropositive. Sequencing input: PBMCs. V and J are TRBV2 and TRBJ2-6; 7 nucleotides align to TRBD1. The CDR3, as DNA: TGTGCCAGCAGTGTACAGGGACAGGGGGCCAACGTCCTGACTTTC. This codes for CASSVQGQGANVLTF.